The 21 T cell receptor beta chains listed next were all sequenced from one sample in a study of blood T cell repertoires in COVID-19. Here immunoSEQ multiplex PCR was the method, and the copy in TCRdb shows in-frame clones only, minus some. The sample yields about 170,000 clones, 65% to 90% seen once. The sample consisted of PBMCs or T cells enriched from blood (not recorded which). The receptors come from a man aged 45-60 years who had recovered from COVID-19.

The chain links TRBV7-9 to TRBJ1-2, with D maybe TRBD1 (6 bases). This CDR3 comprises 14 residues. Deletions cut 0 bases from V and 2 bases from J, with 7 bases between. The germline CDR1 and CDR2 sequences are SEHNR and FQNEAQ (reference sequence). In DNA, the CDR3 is TGTGCCAGCAGCTTAGCGGGACACAACTATGGCTACACCTTC. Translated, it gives CASSLAGHNYGYTF.

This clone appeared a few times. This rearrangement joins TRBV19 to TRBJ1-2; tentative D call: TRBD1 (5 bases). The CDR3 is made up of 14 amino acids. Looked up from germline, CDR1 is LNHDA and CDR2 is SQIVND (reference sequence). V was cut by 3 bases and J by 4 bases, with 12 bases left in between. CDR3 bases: TGTGCCAGTAGTATTTCGACAGCTCCCTATGGCTACACCTTC. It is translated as CASSISTAPYGYTF.

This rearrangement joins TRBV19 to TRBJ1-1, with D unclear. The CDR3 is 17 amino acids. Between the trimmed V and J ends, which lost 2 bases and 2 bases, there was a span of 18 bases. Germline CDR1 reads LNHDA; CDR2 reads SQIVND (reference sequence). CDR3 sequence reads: CASSILPSRTGNTEAFF. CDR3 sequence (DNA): TGTGCCAGTAGTATACTTCCCTCTAGGACGGGAAACACTGAAGCTTTCTTT.

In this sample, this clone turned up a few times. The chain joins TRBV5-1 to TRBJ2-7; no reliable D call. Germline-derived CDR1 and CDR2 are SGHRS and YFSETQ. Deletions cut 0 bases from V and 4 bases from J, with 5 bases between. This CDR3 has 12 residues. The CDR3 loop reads CASSLDRYEQYF. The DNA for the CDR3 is TGCGCCAGCAGCTTGGACCGGTACGAGCAGTACTTC.

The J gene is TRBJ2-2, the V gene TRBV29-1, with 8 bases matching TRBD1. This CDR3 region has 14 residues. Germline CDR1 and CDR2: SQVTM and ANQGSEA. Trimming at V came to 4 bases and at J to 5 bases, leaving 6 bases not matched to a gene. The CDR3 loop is CSVGPGGITGELFF. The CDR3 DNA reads TGCAGCGTTGGGCCAGGGGGCATAACCGGGGAGCTGTTTTTT.

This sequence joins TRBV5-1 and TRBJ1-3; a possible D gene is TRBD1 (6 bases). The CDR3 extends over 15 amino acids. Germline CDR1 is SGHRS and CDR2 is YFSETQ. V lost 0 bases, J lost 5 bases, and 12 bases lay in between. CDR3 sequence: CASSLEGTQRNTIYF. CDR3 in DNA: TGCGCCAGCAGCTTGGAAGGGACACAAAGAAACACCATATATTTT.

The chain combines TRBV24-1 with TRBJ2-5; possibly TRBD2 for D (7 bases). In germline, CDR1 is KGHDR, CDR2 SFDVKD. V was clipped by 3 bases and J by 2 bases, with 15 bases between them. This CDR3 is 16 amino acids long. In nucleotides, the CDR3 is TGTGCCACCAGTGATCCGCCGGGGAGGGGGCAAGAGACCCAGTACTTC. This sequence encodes CATSDPPGRGQETQYF.

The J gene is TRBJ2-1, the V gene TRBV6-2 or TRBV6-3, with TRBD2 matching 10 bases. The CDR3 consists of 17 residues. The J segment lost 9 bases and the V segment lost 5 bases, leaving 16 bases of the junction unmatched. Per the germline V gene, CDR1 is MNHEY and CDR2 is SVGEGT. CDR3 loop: CASSRRAGGPSKGEQFF. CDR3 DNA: TGTGCCAGCAGTCGCCGAGCGGGGGGGCCAAGTAAAGGTGAGCAGTTCTTC.

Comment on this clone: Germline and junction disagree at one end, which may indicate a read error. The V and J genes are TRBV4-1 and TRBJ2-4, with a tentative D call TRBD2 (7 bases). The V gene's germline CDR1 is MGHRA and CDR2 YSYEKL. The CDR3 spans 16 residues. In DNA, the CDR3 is TGCGCCCGCAGCCAAGGGGGGGGGAGGTACAAAAACATTCAGTACTTC. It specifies CARSQGGGRYKNIQYF.

Here the CDR3 reads CASSPYLLRTGGFVEQYF. The CDR3 nucleotides are TGTGCCAGCAGCCCCTATCTACTCAGGACAGGGGGCTTTGTCGAGCAGTACTTC. V usage is TRBV5-4 and J usage is TRBJ2-7; 11 nucleotides align to TRBD1. This CDR3 spans 18 amino acids. V lost 4 bases to trimming and J lost 6 bases; unmatched junction nucleotides: 18. Germline V CDR1 and CDR2: SGHNT, YYREEE (reference sequence). The variable domain in full, with the rest retrieved from reference TRBV5-4 and TRBJ2-7, is ETGVTQSPTHLIKTRGQQVTLRCSSQSGHNTVSWYQQALGQGPQFIFQYYREEENGRGNFPPRFSGLQFPNYSSELNVNALELDDSALYLCASSPYLLRTGGFVEQYFGPGTRLTVT.

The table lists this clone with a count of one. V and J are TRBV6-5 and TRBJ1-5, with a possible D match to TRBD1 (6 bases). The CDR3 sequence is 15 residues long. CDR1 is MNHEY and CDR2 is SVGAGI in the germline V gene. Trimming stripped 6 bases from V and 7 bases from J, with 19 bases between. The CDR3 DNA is TGTGCCAGCAGGCCGACAGGACAGAGAAAACAGCCCCAGCATTTT. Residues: CASRPTGQRKQPQHF.

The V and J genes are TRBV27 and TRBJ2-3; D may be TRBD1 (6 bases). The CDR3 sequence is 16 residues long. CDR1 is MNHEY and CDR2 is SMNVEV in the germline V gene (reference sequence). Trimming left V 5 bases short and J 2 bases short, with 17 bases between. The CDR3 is CASSPMTGLYTDTQYF. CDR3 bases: TGTGCCAGCAGTCCTATGACAGGATTGTACACAGATACGCAGTATTTT.

CDR3 nucleotides: TGTGCCAGCAGCCAAGATGAGGGCTCCCGGGACTATATCTACGAGCAGTACTTC. Protein sequence: CASSQDEGSRDYIYEQYF. The V gene is TRBV4-2, the J gene TRBJ2-7, with 7 positions matching TRBD2. J lost 3 bases, V lost 0 bases, and 14 bases had no gene match. The CDR3 has 18 amino acids. CDR1 and CDR2 from the germline V gene are LGHNA and YNFKEQ.

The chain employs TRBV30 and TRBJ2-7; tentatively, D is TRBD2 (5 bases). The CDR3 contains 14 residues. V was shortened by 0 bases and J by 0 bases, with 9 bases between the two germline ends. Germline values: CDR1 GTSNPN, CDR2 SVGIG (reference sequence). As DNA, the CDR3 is TGTGCCTGGAGTGTACCAGGAGGCTCCTACGAGCAGTACTTC. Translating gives CAWSVPGGSYEQYF.

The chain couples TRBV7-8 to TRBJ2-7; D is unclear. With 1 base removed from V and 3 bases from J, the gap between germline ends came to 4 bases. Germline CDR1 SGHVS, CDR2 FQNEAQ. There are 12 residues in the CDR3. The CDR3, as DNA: TGTGCCAGCAGCTTAGATCACTACGAGCAGTACTTC. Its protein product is CASSLDHYEQYF.

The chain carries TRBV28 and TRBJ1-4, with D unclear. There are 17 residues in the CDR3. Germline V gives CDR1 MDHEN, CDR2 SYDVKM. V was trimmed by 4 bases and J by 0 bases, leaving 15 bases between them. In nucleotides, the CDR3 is TGTGCCAGCAGTTCAAAAAGGACCGGGGCAACTAATGAAAAACTGTTTTTT. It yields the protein CASSSKRTGATNEKLFF. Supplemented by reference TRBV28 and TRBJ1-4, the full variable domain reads DVKVTQSSRYLVKRTGEKVFLECVQDMDHENMFWYRQDPGLGLRLIYFSYDVKMKEKGDIPEGYSVSREKKERFSLILESASTNQTSMYLCASSSKRTGATNEKLFFGSGTQLSVL.

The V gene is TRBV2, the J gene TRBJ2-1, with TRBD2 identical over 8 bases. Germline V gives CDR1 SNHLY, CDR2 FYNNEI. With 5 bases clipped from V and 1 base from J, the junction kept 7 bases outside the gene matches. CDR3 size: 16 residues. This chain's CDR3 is CASSRGVAGSYNEQFF. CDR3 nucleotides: TGTGCCAGCAGTCGTGGGGTAGCGGGGTCCTACAATGAGCAGTTCTTC.

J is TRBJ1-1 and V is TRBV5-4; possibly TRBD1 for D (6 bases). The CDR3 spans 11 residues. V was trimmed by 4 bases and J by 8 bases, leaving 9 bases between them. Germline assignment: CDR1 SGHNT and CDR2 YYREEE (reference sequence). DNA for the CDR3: TGTGCCAGCAGCGAACAGGGAGAAGCTTTCTTT. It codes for CASSEQGEAFF.

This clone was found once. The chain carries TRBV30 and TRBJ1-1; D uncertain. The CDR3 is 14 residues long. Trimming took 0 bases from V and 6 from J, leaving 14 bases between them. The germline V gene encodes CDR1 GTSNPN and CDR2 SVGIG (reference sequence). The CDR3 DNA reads TGTGCCTGGAGTGTACTGCCGGGGATCCCTGAAGCTTTCTTT. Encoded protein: CAWSVLPGIPEAFF. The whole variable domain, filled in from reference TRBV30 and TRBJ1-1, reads SQTIHQWPATLVQPVGSPLSLECTVEGTSNPNLYWYRQAAGRGLQLLFYSVGIGQISSEVPQNLSASRPQDRQFILSSKKLLLSDSGFYLCAWSVLPGIPEAFFGQGTRLTVV.

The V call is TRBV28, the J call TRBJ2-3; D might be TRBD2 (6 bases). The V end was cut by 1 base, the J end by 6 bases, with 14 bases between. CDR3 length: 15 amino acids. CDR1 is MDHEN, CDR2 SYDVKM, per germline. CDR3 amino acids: CASSLLRVRGDTQYF. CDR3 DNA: TGTGCCAGCAGTTTATTACGAGTCCGGGGGGATACGCAGTATTTT.

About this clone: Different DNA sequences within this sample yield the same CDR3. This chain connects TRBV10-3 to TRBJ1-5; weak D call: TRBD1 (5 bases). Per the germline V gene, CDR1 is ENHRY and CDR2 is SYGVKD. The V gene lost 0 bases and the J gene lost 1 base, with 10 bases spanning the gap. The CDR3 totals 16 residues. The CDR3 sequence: CAISESGGSSNQPQHF. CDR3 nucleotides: TGTGCCATCAGTGAGTCGGGGGGGTCGAGCAATCAGCCCCAGCATTTT.